These 24 T cell receptor beta chains were sequenced from one sample in a study of cytomegalovirus exposure and HLA in healthy donors. The PCR contained 60 Vbeta and 13 Jbeta primers. Libraries were prepared by immunoSEQ multiplex PCR; TCRdb keeps only in-frame clonotypes and omits some of them. The repertoire consists of some 200,000 clones, with 84% occurring once and the leading ten covering approximately 2.9%. Sequencing was carried out using PBMCs. The receptors derive from a woman aged 50 to 60 in good health and CMV-seropositive.

This chain uses TRBV12-5 with TRBJ2-3, with D perhaps matching TRBD2 (5 bases). V dropped 3 bases and J dropped 7 bases, with 8 bases sitting between them. CDR1 LGHNT and CDR2 FRNRAP come from the germline V gene. The CDR3 is 12 residues long. The CDR3 is CASGLSGNTQYF. CDR3 sequence (DNA): TGTGCTAGTGGTTTATCGGGGAATACGCAGTATTTT.

The chain joins TRBV7-2 to TRBJ2-2; D is ambiguous. V was cut by 5 bases and J by 6 bases, with 7 bases left in between. The CDR3 loop spans 12 amino acids. Per the germline V gene, CDR1 is SGHTA and CDR2 is FQGNSA. The CDR3 DNA reads as TGTGCCAGCAGCCCCGAGCCCGGGGAGCTGTTTTTT. It encodes CASSPEPGELFF.

This sequence joins TRBV5-5 and TRBJ1-5; TRBD1 agrees at 8 bases. Trimming cost V 2 bases and J 5 bases; bases outside gene matches: 3. Germline lookup yields CDR1 SGHKS and CDR2 YYEKEE (reference sequence). This CDR3 contains 14 residues. The CDR3 reads CASSLQGVDQPQHF. CDR3 DNA: TGTGCCAGCAGCTTACAGGGGGTGGATCAGCCCCAGCATTTT.

This clone was seen a handful of times. This chain links TRBV6-5 with TRBJ1-5; D is uncertain. Trimming removed 0 bases at V and 0 bases at J, with 6 bases between. Looked up from germline, CDR1 is MNHEY and CDR2 is SVGAGI. This CDR3 comprises 15 residues. CDR3: CASSYSQYSNQPQHF. Written as DNA, the CDR3 is TGTGCCAGCAGTTACTCCCAGTATAGCAATCAGCCCCAGCATTTT.

The chain uses TRBV28 and TRBJ2-7; 8 bases align to TRBD1. V shed 6 bases, J shed 5 bases, and the junction held 15 bases outside the gene matches. The CDR3 consists of 16 residues. CDR1 MDHEN and CDR2 SYDVKM come from the germline V gene. The CDR3 DNA is TGTGCCAGCAGCCCTCAGGATGGCAGGGGGCTCAACGAGCAGTACTTC. The encoded protein is CASSPQDGRGLNEQYF.

The chain joins TRBV30 to TRBJ2-3, with 8 bases lining up with TRBD2. Germline V gives CDR1 GTSNPN, CDR2 SVGIG (reference sequence). This CDR3 spans 13 amino acids. The CDR3 nucleotides read TGTGCGAGGGGGGCCGGGGGGGCAGATACGCAGTATTTT. Residues: CARGAGGADTQYF.

This sequence joins TRBV27 and TRBJ1-4; D is ambiguous. This CDR3 is 14 amino acids long. Germline values: CDR1 MNHEY, CDR2 SMNVEV (reference sequence). Trimming shortened V by 6 bases and J by 8 bases, and 16 bases separated the two germline ends. CDR3 bases: TGTGCCAGCAGCTCGGAGCTTGGTATAGAAAAACTGTTTTTT. This encodes CASSSELGIEKLFF.

CDR3 residues: CASSFRGLGTEAFF. CDR3 nucleotide sequence: TGTGCCAGCAGTTTCAGGGGGCTAGGCACTGAAGCTTTCTTT. The chain links TRBV6-5 to TRBJ1-1, with 8 bases that match TRBD1. CDR1 and CDR2 (germline): MNHEY, SVGAGI. The ends lost 4 bases at V and 4 bases at J; junction bases unmatched: 5. This CDR3 is built from 14 residues.

For the CDR3, the DNA is TGTGCCAGCAGTAGACAGAAGAATTCACCCCTCCACTTT. Its translation: CASSRQKNSPLHF. The chain links TRBV6-6 to TRBJ1-6; tentatively, D is TRBD1 (5 bases). Trimming removed 5 bases at V and 7 bases at J, with 9 bases between. The CDR3 extends over 13 amino acids. Germline CDR1 is MNHNY and CDR2 is SVGAGI (reference sequence).

This clone came up once. This chain links TRBV5-1 with TRBJ2-7; perhaps TRBD1 as D (6 bases). CDR3 size: 14 residues. V was cut by 0 bases and J by 2 bases, with 9 bases left in between. Germline V CDR1 and CDR2: SGHRS, YFSETQ. CDR3 bases: TGCGCCAGCAGCTTGGCCCAGGGGACCTACGAGCAGTACTTC. Amino acid sequence: CASSLAQGTYEQYF. Combining the CDR3 with reference TRBV5-1 and TRBJ2-7 gives the whole variable domain KAGVTQTPRYLIKTRGQQVTLSCSPISGHRSVSWYQQTPGQGLQFLFEYFSETQRNKGNFPGRFSGRQFSNSRSEMNVSTLELGDSALYLCASSLAQGTYEQYFGPGTRLTVT.

The chain links TRBV5-1 to TRBJ2-7, with TRBD1 identical over 7 bases. The CDR3 loop spans 13 amino acids. The junction had 4 bases not matched to a gene; V was cut back by 2 bases and J by 5 bases. Germline V gene data show CDR1 as SGHRS and CDR2 as YFSETQ. The chain's CDR3 is CASSFVGTDEQYF. CDR3 nucleotides: TGCGCCAGCAGCTTTGTCGGGACAGACGAGCAGTACTTC. Filled out from reference TRBV5-1 and TRBJ2-7, the complete variable domain reads KAGVTQTPRYLIKTRGQQVTLSCSPISGHRSVSWYQQTPGQGLQFLFEYFSETQRNKGNFPGRFSGRQFSNSRSEMNVSTLELGDSALYLCASSFVGTDEQYFGPGTRLTVT.

This rearrangement joins TRBV5-1 to TRBJ2-7, with 11 bases that match TRBD2. In germline, CDR1 is SGHRS, CDR2 YFSETQ. This CDR3 has 15 amino acids. V shed 5 bases and J 7 bases; nucleotides not matched to a gene: 11. The CDR3 sequence is CASSPTSGGREEQYF. In DNA, the CDR3 is TGCGCCAGCAGTCCCACTAGCGGGGGAAGAGAGGAGCAGTACTTC.

The chain employs TRBV4-3 and TRBJ2-7, with 9 bases matching TRBD2. With 1 base clipped from V and 3 bases from J, the junction kept 1 base outside the gene matches. The CDR3 contains 14 residues. Germline V lookup: CDR1 LGHNA, CDR2 YSLEER. CDR3 amino acids: CASSQGGGDYEQYF. In DNA form, the CDR3 reads TGCGCCAGCAGCCAAGGCGGGGGGGACTACGAGCAGTACTTC.

V is TRBV5-1 and J is TRBJ2-3; no clear D. V lost 4 bases to trimming and J lost 3 bases, with 15 bases between them. This CDR3 has 15 residues. From germline, CDR1 is SGHRS and CDR2 YFSETQ. CDR3 loop: CASSVGVGWTDTQYF. As DNA, the CDR3 is TGCGCCAGCAGCGTTGGAGTCGGATGGACAGATACGCAGTATTTT.

On this clone itself: Compared with germline, one end of the junction differs, possibly owing to a read error. This specimen includes other DNA sequences encoding the same CDR3. This rearrangement joins TRBV30 to TRBJ2-4; 11 positions agree with TRBD1. The germline V gene has CDR1 GTSNPN and CDR2 SVGIG (reference sequence). The CDR3 covers 14 residues. The CDR3 spells CASRTGGAGSIQYF. The DNA for the CDR3 is TGTGCCTCCCGGACAGGGGGCGCCGGGAGCATTCAGTATTTC. The full variable domain, completed using reference TRBV30 and TRBJ2-4, is SQTIHQWPATLVQPVGSPLSLECTVEGTSNPNLYWYRQAAGRGLQLLFYSVGIGQISSEVPQNLSASRPQDRQFILSSKKLLLSDSGFYLCASRTGGAGSIQYFGAGTRLSVL.

The chain combines TRBV7-9 with TRBJ2-5; D perhaps matches TRBD2 (5 bases). From germline, CDR1 is SEHNR and CDR2 FQNEAQ (reference sequence). The length of the CDR3 is 14 residues. V shed 0 bases and J shed 5 bases, with 10 bases lying between them. CDR3 nucleotide sequence: TGTGCCAGCAGCTTAGCTAGCGCCGACGAGACCCAGTACTTC. Translation gives CASSLASADETQYF.

The chain carries TRBV9 and TRBJ1-2; D perhaps matches TRBD1 (6 bases). Deletions cut 4 bases from V and 8 bases from J, with 21 bases between. Germline V lookup: CDR1 SGDLS, CDR2 YYNGEE. This CDR3 is built from 15 residues. The CDR3 here is CASSSSPLAGEGYTF. The CDR3 DNA sequence: TGTGCCAGCAGCTCTAGCCCCCTGGCAGGGGAAGGCTACACCTTC. The variable domain in full, completed from reference TRBV9 and TRBJ1-2, reads DSGVTQTPKHLITATGQRVTLRCSPRSGDLSVYWYQQSLDQGLQFLIQYYNGEERAKGNILERFSAQQFPDLHSELNLSSLELGDSALYFCASSSSPLAGEGYTFGSGTRLTVV.

This rearrangement joins TRBV7-8 to TRBJ1-2; D is uncertain. The germline CDR1 and CDR2 sequences are SGHVS and FQNEAQ. CDR3 size: 15 residues. V shed 1 base and J shed 2 bases, with 11 bases lying between them. CDR3 bases: TGTGCCAGCAGCTTAGGAGGCAAGCCAAACTATGGCTACACCTTC. Protein product: CASSLGGKPNYGYTF.

The V gene is TRBV18, the J gene TRBJ1-2; D may be TRBD1 (6 bases). CDR1 is KGHSH, CDR2 LQKENI, per germline. V was pared by 3 bases and J by 4 bases, with 18 bases between. The CDR3 spans 16 residues. The CDR3 loop reads CASSPRQDTPLYGYTF. DNA of the CDR3: TGTGCCAGCTCACCGCGACAGGATACTCCTCTCTATGGCTACACCTTC.

This chain links TRBV7-2 with TRBJ2-3, with 8 nucleotides matching TRBD2. The CDR3 totals 17 residues. Germline loops: CDR1 SGHTA, CDR2 FQGNSA. V dropped 5 bases and J dropped 1; count of bases not matched to a gene: 11. In DNA form, the CDR3 reads TGTGCCAGCAGCCCCATTGGAGCGCGGGGGGGCACAGATACGCAGTATTTT. Amino acid sequence: CASSPIGARGGTDTQYF.

V gene TRBV18 combines with J gene TRBJ1-1; 8 nucleotides match TRBD1. The CDR3 runs 14 residues. Unmatched junction bases numbered 11, after V lost 3 bases and J lost 11 bases. The germline CDR1 and CDR2 sequences are KGHSH and LQKENI. As DNA, the CDR3 is TGTGCCAGCTCACCCCAAGGGGGGTGGACAGGGGCTTTCTTT. Protein sequence: CASSPQGGWTGAFF. The whole variable domain, remainder taken from reference TRBV18 and TRBJ1-1, is NAGVMQNPRHLVRRRGQEARLRCSPMKGHSHVYWYRQLPEEGLKFMVYLQKENIIDESGMPKERFSAEFPKEGPSILRIQQVVRGDSAAYFCASSPQGGWTGAFFGQGTRLTVV.

The chain is built from TRBV19 and TRBJ2-3, with D possibly TRBD2 on 7 matching bases. Per the germline V gene, CDR1 is LNHDA and CDR2 is SQIVND (reference sequence). V lost 6 bases and J 9 bases, leaving 19 bases between the germline ends. The CDR3 is 14 residues long. CDR3 nucleotide sequence: TGTGCCAGTAGCGACGGGGGGCCCCCTTTCACGCAGTATTTT. Protein sequence: CASSDGGPPFTQYF.

The V and J genes are TRBV9 and TRBJ2-5; D possibly matches TRBD1 or TRBD2 (6 bases each). The CDR3 covers 13 residues. V was clipped by 7 bases and J by 1 base, with 11 bases between them. Germline values: CDR1 SGDLS, CDR2 YYNGEE. The CDR3 protein is CASGGTPQETQYF. The CDR3 nucleotides are TGTGCCAGCGGCGGGACACCCCAAGAGACCCAGTACTTC.

This chain joins TRBV19 and TRBJ2-3, with TRBD1 as a possible D gene (6 bases). The germline gives CDR1 LNHDA, CDR2 SQIVND (reference sequence). The ends were cut back, 9 bases at V and 0 bases at J, with 13 bases in the middle. The CDR3 has 14 residues. As DNA, the CDR3 is TGTGCCAGCTCTACGGGGACAAGCACAGATACGCAGTATTTT. Translating it yields CASSTGTSTDTQYF.